This passage covers 32 T cell receptor beta chains from one sample sequenced in a study of OX40 agonist ivuxolimab in advanced cancers. Measured with immunoSEQ multiplex PCR; TCRdb has only the in-frame clones, and not every one. Here the sample spans 25,000 to 30,000 clones, 70% to 80% being singletons. This specimen was CD4+ or CD8+ T cells sorted from blood, taken in a trial of the OX40 agonist ivuxolimab. Every receptor here comes from an adult with an advanced solid tumor such as melanoma, head and neck, liver or kidney cancer.

The genes are TRBV2 and TRBJ2-5; D possibly corresponds to TRBD1 (5 bases). This CDR3 has 15 residues. Trimming shortened V by 2 bases and J by 5 bases, and 15 bases separated the two germline ends. CDR1 is SNHLY, CDR2 FYNNEI, per germline. DNA of the CDR3: TGTGCCAGCAGTGAATGGGGCTTAACCTTGGAGACCCAGTACTTC. Translation: CASSEWGLTLETQYF.

This clone was picked up one time. The chain joins TRBV30 to TRBJ2-1; 16 nucleotides line up with TRBD2. V shed 2 bases and J 8 bases; nucleotides not matched to a gene: 12. The CDR3 extends over 18 amino acids. The V gene's germline CDR1 is GTSNPN and CDR2 SVGIG (reference sequence). The CDR3 protein is CAWSPHGTSGRARDEQFF. The CDR3 region has the DNA TGTGCCTGGAGTCCCCACGGGACTAGCGGGAGGGCCCGGGATGAGCAGTTCTTC. The full variable domain, rest sourced from reference TRBV30 and TRBJ2-1, is SQTIHQWPATLVQPVGSPLSLECTVEGTSNPNLYWYRQAAGRGLQLLFYSVGIGQISSEVPQNLSASRPQDRQFILSSKKLLLSDSGFYLCAWSPHGTSGRARDEQFFGPGTRLTVL.

The rearrangement joins TRBV27 to TRBJ1-5; D may be TRBD1 (5 bases). Trimming left V 5 bases short and J 5 bases short, with 19 bases between. Looked up from germline, CDR1 is MNHEY and CDR2 is SMNVEV (reference sequence). This CDR3 is 16 amino acids long. In DNA form, the CDR3 reads TGTGCCAGCAGTCCCTCTTGGGGGGAGTGGGATCAGCCCCAGCATTTT. Translating it yields CASSPSWGEWDQPQHF.

The V call is TRBV5-1, the J call TRBJ2-7; a weak D match, TRBD1 (5 bases). Deletions cut 4 bases from V and 3 bases from J, with 14 bases between. Germline V gene lookup returns CDR1 SGHRS and CDR2 YFSETQ. CDR3 length: 14 residues. The CDR3 protein is CASSPSGADYEQYF. CDR3 bases: TGCGCCAGCAGCCCTTCTGGGGCCGACTACGAGCAGTACTTC.

The chain joins TRBV30 to TRBJ2-5; D is unclear. Between the trimmed V and J ends, which lost 2 bases and 3 bases, there was a span of 10 bases. Germline lookup yields CDR1 GTSNPN and CDR2 SVGIG (reference sequence). The CDR3 has 13 amino acids. DNA for the CDR3: TGTGCCTGGAGTCTCTTATGGGAAGAGACCCAGTACTTC. As protein: CAWSLLWEETQYF. Full variable domain (rest looked up from reference TRBV30 and TRBJ2-5): SQTIHQWPATLVQPVGSPLSLECTVEGTSNPNLYWYRQAAGRGLQLLFYSVGIGQISSEVPQNLSASRPQDRQFILSSKKLLLSDSGFYLCAWSLLWEETQYFGPGTRLLVL.

The chain carries TRBV5-6 and TRBJ2-5, with TRBD2 identical over 14 bases. J lost 3 bases, V lost 3 bases, and 10 bases had no gene match. This CDR3 region has 18 residues. Germline loops: CDR1 SGHDT, CDR2 YYEEEE. This CDR3 is CASSSTGTSGSWEETQYF. The CDR3 nucleotides are TGTGCCAGCAGCTCTACCGGGACTAGCGGGAGTTGGGAAGAGACCCAGTACTTC.

The table lists this clone with a count of one. This sequence joins TRBV13 and TRBJ1-1, with D perhaps matching TRBD1 (5 bases). Trimming pared 0 bases from V and 3 bases from J, leaving 8 bases between. The CDR3 contains 14 residues. CDR1 is PRHDT and CDR2 is FYEKMQ in the germline V gene (reference sequence). The CDR3 loop is CASSLGTDYTEAFF. DNA of the CDR3: TGTGCCAGCAGCTTAGGGACAGACTACACTGAAGCTTTCTTT.

The chain joins TRBV7-3 to TRBJ2-2; D is ambiguous. This CDR3 is built from 13 residues. Trimming removed 3 bases from V and 7 bases from J, with 9 bases in between. Germline CDR1 reads SGHTA; CDR2 reads FQGTGA. The CDR3 spells CASSFVESGELFF. The CDR3 coding sequence is TGTGCCAGCAGCTTTGTGGAGAGCGGGGAGCTGTTTTTT. Filled out from reference TRBV7-3 and TRBJ2-2, the complete variable domain reads GAGVSQTPSNKVTEKGKYVELRCDPISGHTALYWYRQSLGQGPEFLIYFQGTGAADDSGLPNDRFFAVRPEGSVSTLKIQRTERGDSAVYLCASSFVESGELFFGEGSRLTVL.

The gene calls are TRBV6-6 and TRBJ2-7; 10 bases agree with TRBD1. The V segment lost 2 bases and the J segment 5 bases; nucleotides outside the gene matches: 6. Germline V gives CDR1 MNHNY, CDR2 SVGAGI (reference sequence). This CDR3 has 15 residues. This CDR3 reads CASSYVTGGPDEQYF. CDR3 bases: TGTGCCAGCAGTTACGTGACAGGGGGCCCGGACGAGCAGTACTTC.

The chain carries TRBV14 and TRBJ1-5; TRBD1 matches 12 bases. The V and J ends lost 8 bases and 5 bases, in that order; junction bases with no gene match: 16. CDR1 is SGHDN and CDR2 is FVKESK in the germline V gene. The CDR3 covers 18 residues. The DNA of the CDR3 is TGTGCCAGCTCACGAGGGGACAGGGGGCCGTTCAAATATCAGCCCCAGCATTTT. Its translation is CASSRGDRGPFKYQPQHF.

The J gene is TRBJ2-7, the V gene TRBV5-5, with no clear D. Trimming shortened V by 0 bases and J by 4 bases, and 5 bases separated the two germline ends. Germline V gene data show CDR1 as SGHKS and CDR2 as YYEKEE (reference sequence). CDR3 length: 12 residues. The CDR3 here is CASSLGEYEQYF. CDR3 nucleotide sequence: TGTGCCAGCAGCTTGGGCGAGTACGAGCAGTACTTC.

The chain's CDR3 is CASSLTTNIDEQFF. As DNA, the CDR3 is TGCGCCAGCAGCTTGACAACAAATATCGATGAGCAGTTCTTC. The genes are TRBV5-1 and TRBJ2-1; D unclear. Germline CDR1 reads SGHRS; CDR2 reads YFSETQ. The CDR3 has 14 residues. V lost 1 base to trimming and J lost 8 bases, with 13 bases between them.

This clone was detected only a few times. The chain recombines TRBV9 with TRBJ2-3; 13 bases fit TRBD2. The CDR3 sequence is 18 residues long. Trimming removed 4 bases from V and 0 bases from J; junction bases left unmatched: 8. CDR1 SGDLS and CDR2 YYNGEE come from the germline V gene. CDR3 in amino acids: CASSYKTSGGPSTDTQYF. The CDR3 nucleotides are TGTGCCAGCAGCTACAAGACTAGCGGGGGGCCAAGCACAGATACGCAGTATTTT.

The chain employs TRBV28 and TRBJ1-2, with 9 positions matching TRBD1. V gave up 5 bases and J gave up 7 bases; unmatched junction bases: 8. Germline CDR1 is MDHEN and CDR2 is SYDVKM. The CDR3 extends over 14 amino acids. The CDR3 DNA reads TGTGCCAGCAGTCCTCCCGGGACAGGGAGTGGCTACACCTTC. Its translation: CASSPPGTGSGYTF.

This chain links TRBV21-1 with TRBJ1-2. TRBV21-1 is a listed pseudogene. This CDR3 is 17 amino acids long. Here the CDR3 DNA reads TGTGCCAGCAGCCTTAAACGGACCCGGCCCCATAACTATGGCTACACCTTC. It specifies CASSLKRTRPHNYGYTF.

This sequence joins TRBV5-5 and TRBJ2-3, with D perhaps TRBD2 (6 bases). This CDR3 region has 15 residues. Trimming stripped 1 base from V and 1 base from J, with 10 bases between. Looked up from germline, CDR1 is SGHKS and CDR2 is YYEKEE (reference sequence). The CDR3 spells CASSLLDYRTDTQYF. Here the CDR3 DNA reads TGTGCCAGCAGCTTGTTGGACTACCGCACAGATACGCAGTATTTT.

V is TRBV9 and J is TRBJ2-5; TRBD2 agrees at 13 bases. The CDR3 loop spans 16 amino acids. The V gene end was trimmed by 3 bases and the J gene end by 5 bases; junction bases not matched to a gene: 7. The V gene's germline CDR1 is SGDLS and CDR2 YYNGEE. The CDR3 sequence: CASSDGLAGVWETQYF. CDR3 coding DNA: TGTGCCAGCAGCGACGGACTAGCGGGAGTCTGGGAGACCCAGTACTTC.

The gene calls are TRBV15 and TRBJ2-7, with TRBD1 matching 9 bases. CDR3 length: 15 residues. The trim removed 0 bases at V and 6 bases at J, leaving 6 bases unmatched. Germline CDR1 and CDR2: LNHNV and YYDKDF (reference sequence). The CDR3 loop is CATSRDLGTGIEQYF. The CDR3, as DNA: TGTGCCACCAGCAGAGATCTCGGGACAGGGATCGAGCAGTACTTC.

J is TRBJ2-7 and V is TRBV2, with a tentative D call TRBD2 (6 bases). From germline, CDR1 is SNHLY and CDR2 FYNNEI. This CDR3 is built from 15 residues. Trimming stripped 4 bases from V and 6 bases from J, with 19 bases between. The CDR3 protein is CASSGWTTGGGEQYF. The CDR3 nucleotides are TGTGCCAGCAGTGGTTGGACTACAGGAGGCGGCGAGCAGTACTTC.

The chain is built from TRBV7-3 and TRBJ2-1; either TRBD1 or TRBD2 may supply D (5 bases each). Germline-derived CDR1 and CDR2 are SGHTA and FQGTGA. V dropped 1 base and J dropped 4 bases, with 11 bases sitting between them. The CDR3 has 15 residues. CDR3 loop: CASSLRWDEYNEQFF. In nucleotides, the CDR3 is TGTGCCAGCAGCTTAAGGTGGGACGAATACAATGAGCAGTTCTTC.

This clone rates as medium-sized. This chain connects TRBV5-1 to TRBJ1-1; D gene unclear. The CDR3 spans 14 residues. Germline CDR1 SGHRS, CDR2 YFSETQ. V was shortened by 5 bases and J by 1 base, with 12 bases between the two germline ends. The CDR3 here is CASSRLAGNTEAFF. The CDR3 DNA reads as TGCGCCAGCAGTCGACTTGCGGGGAACACTGAAGCTTTCTTT.

The chain recombines TRBV28 with TRBJ2-5, with D possibly matching TRBD1 (5 bases). This CDR3 is 13 amino acids long. Germline values: CDR1 MDHEN, CDR2 SYDVKM. V lost 3 bases and J 5 bases, leaving 10 bases between the germline ends. For the CDR3, the DNA is TGTGCCAGCAGTTTTTCAGGGCGGGAGACCCAGTACTTC. Its translation: CASSFSGRETQYF.

J is TRBJ1-1 and V is TRBV28; D perhaps matches TRBD1 (6 bases). V was shortened by 5 bases and J by 6 bases, with 13 bases between the two germline ends. Germline V lookup: CDR1 MDHEN, CDR2 SYDVKM. The CDR3 is made up of 13 amino acids. Here the CDR3 DNA reads TGTGCCAGCAGTGGACGGGGGCCCCCTGAAGCTTTCTTT. This gives the protein CASSGRGPPEAFF.

This clone was counted a few times. DNA of the CDR3: TGTGCCAGCAGCCCCCAAGGCACTGAAGCTTTCTTT. Its protein is CASSPQGTEAFF. V gene TRBV9 combines with J gene TRBJ1-1; D remains unclear. V lost 4 bases, J lost 4 bases, and 8 bases lay in between. This CDR3 is built from 12 residues. The germline gives CDR1 SGDLS, CDR2 YYNGEE. Filled out from reference TRBV9 and TRBJ1-1, the complete variable domain reads DSGVTQTPKHLITATGQRVTLRCSPRSGDLSVYWYQQSLDQGLQFLIQYYNGEERAKGNILERFSAQQFPDLHSELNLSSLELGDSALYFCASSPQGTEAFFGQGTRLTVV.

This clone rates as large. V is TRBV5-8 and J is TRBJ2-7, with 13 bases matching TRBD2. CDR3 length equals 13 residues. The trim removed 4 bases at V and 7 bases at J, leaving 2 bases unmatched. CDR1 and CDR2 from the germline V gene are SGHTS and YDEGEE. Written as DNA, the CDR3 is TGTGCCAGCAGCGGACTAGCGGGAGATGAGCAGTACTTC. Translated: CASSGLAGDEQYF.

CDR3 sequence: CASSPSSGQNTEAFF. The CDR3 DNA follows: TGCGCCAGCAGCCCTTCTTCAGGACAGAACACTGAAGCTTTCTTT. J is TRBJ1-1 and V is TRBV4-1; weak D call: TRBD1 (5 bases). The length of the CDR3 is 15 residues. Germline CDR1 and CDR2: MGHRA and YSYEKL. The germline V and J ends were trimmed by 4 bases and 1 base, with 13 bases remaining between them.

The V call is TRBV11-2, the J call TRBJ2-3; 7 bases agree with TRBD1. The CDR3 extends over 14 amino acids. The germline gives CDR1 SGHAT, CDR2 FQNNGV. Trimming took 3 bases from V and 4 from J; bases not matched to a gene: 4. CDR3 nucleotide sequence: TGTGCCAGCAGCTTGACAGGGACCCCAGATACGCAGTATTTT. Translating it yields CASSLTGTPDTQYF.

This clone was picked up a small number of times. The V and J genes are TRBV11-2 and TRBJ2-7; D gene ambiguous. V gave up 1 base and J gave up 6 bases, with 13 bases separating them. Germline V CDR1 and CDR2: SGHAT, FQNNGV. The length of the CDR3 is 14 residues. DNA for the CDR3: TGTGCCAGCAGCTTAGCCGGTGGAATGGGCGAGCAGTACTTC. Amino acids: CASSLAGGMGEQYF.

V and J are TRBV7-9 and TRBJ2-1; a possible D gene is TRBD1 (6 bases). The CDR3 totals 16 residues. The V and J ends lost 5 bases and 3 bases respectively, with 17 bases between them. Germline-derived CDR1 and CDR2 are SEHNR and FQNEAQ (reference sequence). The DNA of the CDR3 is TGTGCCAGCAGCCCCCCCCGGGACACCCACTACAATGAGCAGTTCTTC. This encodes CASSPPRDTHYNEQFF.

The genes are TRBV30 and TRBJ1-2; TRBD1 agrees at 9 bases. V trimming: 2 bases; J trimming: 8 bases; junction bases outside the gene matches: 9. Germline V CDR1 and CDR2: GTSNPN, SVGIG (reference sequence). The CDR3 totals 14 residues. CDR3 region: CAWSSSGTGSGYTF. Here the CDR3 DNA reads TGTGCCTGGAGTTCCTCCGGGACAGGGTCCGGCTACACCTTC. Using reference TRBV30 and TRBJ1-2 for the parts outside the CDR3, the full variable domain is SQTIHQWPATLVQPVGSPLSLECTVEGTSNPNLYWYRQAAGRGLQLLFYSVGIGQISSEVPQNLSASRPQDRQFILSSKKLLLSDSGFYLCAWSSSGTGSGYTFGSGTRLTVV.

V and J are TRBV9 and TRBJ1-2; no clear D. The V end was cut by 2 bases, the J end by 2 bases, with 10 bases between. The CDR3 loop spans 14 amino acids. CDR1 is SGDLS, CDR2 YYNGEE, per germline. The CDR3 region has the DNA TGTGCCAGCAGCGTTTGGGCGGTCAACTATGGCTACACCTTC. Amino acid sequence: CASSVWAVNYGYTF.

The genes are TRBV5-6 and TRBJ2-7; 7 positions agree with TRBD1. The CDR3 consists of 13 residues. The germline V gene has CDR1 SGHDT and CDR2 YYEEEE. Trimming cost V 2 bases and J 4 bases; bases outside gene matches: 3. CDR3 bases: TGTGCCAGCAGCTTTACAGGGGCGTACGAGCAGTACTTC. Translating it yields CASSFTGAYEQYF.